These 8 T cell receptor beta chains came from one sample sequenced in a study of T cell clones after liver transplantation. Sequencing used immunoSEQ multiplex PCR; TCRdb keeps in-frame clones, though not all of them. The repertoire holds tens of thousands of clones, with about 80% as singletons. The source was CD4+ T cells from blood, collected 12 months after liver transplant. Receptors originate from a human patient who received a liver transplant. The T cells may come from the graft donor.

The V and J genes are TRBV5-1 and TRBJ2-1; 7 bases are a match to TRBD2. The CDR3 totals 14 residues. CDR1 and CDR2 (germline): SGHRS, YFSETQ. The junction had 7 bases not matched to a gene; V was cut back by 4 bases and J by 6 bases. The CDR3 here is CASSPTTSVNEQFF. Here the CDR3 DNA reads TGCGCCAGCAGCCCCACAACTAGCGTCAATGAGCAGTTCTTC. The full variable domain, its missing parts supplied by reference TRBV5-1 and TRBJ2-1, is KAGVTQTPRYLIKTRGQQVTLSCSPISGHRSVSWYQQTPGQGLQFLFEYFSETQRNKGNFPGRFSGRQFSNSRSEMNVSTLELGDSALYLCASSPTTSVNEQFFGPGTRLTVL.

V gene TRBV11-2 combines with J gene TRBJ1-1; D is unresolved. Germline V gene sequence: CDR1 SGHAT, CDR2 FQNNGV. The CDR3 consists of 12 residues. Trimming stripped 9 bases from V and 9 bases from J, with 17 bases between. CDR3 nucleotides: TGTGCCAGTTCTCCAACGGGTGGGAAAGCTTTCTTT. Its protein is CASSPTGGKAFF.

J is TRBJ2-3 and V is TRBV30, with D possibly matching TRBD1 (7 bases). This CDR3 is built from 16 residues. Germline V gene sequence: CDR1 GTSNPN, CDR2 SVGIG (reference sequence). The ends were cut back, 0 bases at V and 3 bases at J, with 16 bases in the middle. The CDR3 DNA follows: TGTGCCTGGAGTGTACAGGGAGGCAGGGGGACAGATACGCAGTATTTT. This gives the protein CAWSVQGGRGTDTQYF.

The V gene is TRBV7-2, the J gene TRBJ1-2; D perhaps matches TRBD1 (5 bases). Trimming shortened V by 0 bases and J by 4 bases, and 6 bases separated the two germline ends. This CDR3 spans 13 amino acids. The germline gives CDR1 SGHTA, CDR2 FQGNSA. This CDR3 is CASSLATVYGYTF. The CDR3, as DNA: TGTGCCAGCAGCTTAGCGACAGTCTATGGCTACACCTTC.

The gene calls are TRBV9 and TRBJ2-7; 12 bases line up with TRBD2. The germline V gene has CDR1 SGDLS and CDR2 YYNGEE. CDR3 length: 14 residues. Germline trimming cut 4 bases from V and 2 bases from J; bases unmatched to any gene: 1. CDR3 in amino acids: CASSRTSGTYEQYF. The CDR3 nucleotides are TGTGCCAGCAGCCGGACTAGCGGGACCTACGAGCAGTACTTC.

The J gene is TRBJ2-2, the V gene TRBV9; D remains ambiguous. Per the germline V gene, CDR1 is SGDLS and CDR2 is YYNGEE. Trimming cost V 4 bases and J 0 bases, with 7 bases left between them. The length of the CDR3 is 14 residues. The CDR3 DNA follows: TGTGCCAGCAGCTCACCCACGAACACCGGGGAGCTGTTTTTT. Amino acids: CASSSPTNTGELFF.

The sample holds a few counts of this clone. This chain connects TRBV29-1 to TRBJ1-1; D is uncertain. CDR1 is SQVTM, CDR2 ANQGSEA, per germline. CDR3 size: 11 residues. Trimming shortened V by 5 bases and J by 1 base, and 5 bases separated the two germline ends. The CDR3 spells CSVLRNTEAFF. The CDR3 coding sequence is TGCAGCGTTTTGCGGAACACTGAAGCTTTCTTT.

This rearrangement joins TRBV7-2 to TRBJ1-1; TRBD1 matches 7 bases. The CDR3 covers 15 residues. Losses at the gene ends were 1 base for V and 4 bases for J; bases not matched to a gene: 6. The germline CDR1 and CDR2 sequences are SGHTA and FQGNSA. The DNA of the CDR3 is TGTGCCAGCAGCTTAGGACAGGGTTGGGGCACTGAAGCTTTCTTT. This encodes CASSLGQGWGTEAFF.